Following are 25 T cell receptor beta chains from one sample sequenced in a study of T cell responses to AZD1222 COVID-19 vaccine. The table came from immunoSEQ multiplex PCR; TCRdb's copy has only in-frame clones and leaves some out. The data contain 90,000 to 100,000 clones, almost 90% of them singletons. The sequences come from peripheral blood, collected 28 days after the second AZD1222 dose. The receptors stem from an adult who received the AZD1222 COVID-19 vaccine.

This chain links TRBV28 with TRBJ1-2; D ambiguous. V was pared by 2 bases and J by 2 bases, with 6 bases between. The CDR3 is made up of 13 amino acids. Germline V gives CDR1 MDHEN, CDR2 SYDVKM. Here the CDR3 DNA reads TGTGCCAGCAGTTTACACGGAAACTATGGCTACACCTTC. Translating gives CASSLHGNYGYTF.

The chain employs TRBV28 and TRBJ1-3; tentatively, D is TRBD1 (5 bases). Trimming shortened V by 9 bases and J by 0 bases, and 12 bases separated the two germline ends. CDR1 MDHEN and CDR2 SYDVKM come from the germline V gene. There are 14 residues in the CDR3. The CDR3 nucleotides read TGTGCCAGTAGGGACGCCAGCTCTGGAAACACCATATATTTT. Translating gives CASRDASSGNTIYF. Full variable domain (outside the CDR3, taken from reference TRBV28 and TRBJ1-3): DVKVTQSSRYLVKRTGEKVFLECVQDMDHENMFWYRQDPGLGLRLIYFSYDVKMKEKGDIPEGYSVSREKKERFSLILESASTNQTSMYLCASRDASSGNTIYFGEGSWLTVV.

This clone was observed a few times. This chain joins TRBV4-1 and TRBJ1-3, with D hard to call. This CDR3 is 14 amino acids long. Trimming removed 0 bases from V and 8 bases from J, with 11 bases in between. In germline, CDR1 is MGHRA, CDR2 YSYEKL. The CDR3 sequence: CASSQDGPGHTIYF. The CDR3, as DNA: TGCGCCAGCAGCCAAGATGGGCCCGGCCACACCATATATTTT.

The chain recombines TRBV5-1 with TRBJ2-7; D is perhaps TRBD1 (5 bases). The CDR3 is made up of 14 amino acids. Trimming removed 2 bases at V and 1 base at J, with 10 bases between. Germline V gene lookup returns CDR1 SGHRS and CDR2 YFSETQ. The CDR3 is CASSFDRISYEQYF. The CDR3 coding sequence is TGCGCCAGCAGCTTTGACAGAATTTCCTACGAGCAGTACTTC.

This clone was seen only once. The chain uses TRBV5-8 and TRBJ2-5; 7 bases align to TRBD1. CDR1 is SGHTS, CDR2 YDEGEE, per germline. Trimming took 3 bases from V and 5 from J; bases not matched to a gene: 16. The CDR3 spans 17 residues. Written as DNA, the CDR3 is TGTGCCAGCAGCTACACTTGGTCACAGGGGCCGGTCGAGACCCAGTACTTC. Translated, it gives CASSYTWSQGPVETQYF.

This clone was detected only a few times. V and J are TRBV9 and TRBJ2-5; 11 bases agree with TRBD2. V dropped 0 bases and J dropped 0; count of bases not matched to a gene: 4. CDR1 and CDR2 from the germline V gene are SGDLS and YYNGEE. CDR3 size: 17 residues. The CDR3 nucleotides are TGTGCCAGCAGCGTAGGGACTAGCGGGCCATACCAAGAGACCCAGTACTTC. Encoded protein: CASSVGTSGPYQETQYF.

The rearrangement joins TRBV6-5 to TRBJ2-5; 14 nucleotides align to TRBD2. CDR1 and CDR2 from the germline V gene are MNHEY and SVGAGI. V shed 5 bases and J 2 bases; nucleotides not matched to a gene: 1. CDR3 length: 15 amino acids. This CDR3 reads CASSRLAGGQETQYF. CDR3 sequence (DNA): TGTGCCAGCAGTCGACTAGCGGGAGGGCAAGAGACCCAGTACTTC.

The chain uses TRBV28 and TRBJ1-5, with 9 nucleotides matching TRBD1. Germline CDR1 MDHEN, CDR2 SYDVKM. The CDR3 has 16 residues. J gave up 0 bases and V 3 bases, and 3 bases lay outside the gene matches. In DNA, the CDR3 is TGTGCCAGCAGTTTGGGGACAGGGTATAGCAATCAGCCCCAGCATTTT. Translating it yields CASSLGTGYSNQPQHF.

This clone appeared a single time. The chain combines TRBV25-1 with TRBJ2-2; D is ambiguous. Trimming stripped 7 bases from V and 3 bases from J, with 6 bases between. Germline assignment: CDR1 MGHDK and CDR2 SYGVNS. The CDR3 is 12 amino acids. The CDR3 nucleotides are TGTGCCAGCACTGGGGACACCGGGGAGCTGTTTTTT. It encodes CASTGDTGELFF.

The CDR3 is CASSPTGGSGYGYTF. Here the CDR3 DNA reads TGTGCCAGCAGTCCCACGGGTGGCTCGGGCTATGGCTACACCTTC. This sequence joins TRBV27 and TRBJ1-2; D is undetermined. The ends were cut back, 5 bases at V and 4 bases at J, with 17 bases in the middle. The CDR3 is 15 residues long. The germline V gene has CDR1 MNHEY and CDR2 SMNVEV (reference sequence).

The chain has TRBV7-6 and TRBJ1-2, with D possibly TRBD1 on 6 matching bases. Per the germline V gene, CDR1 is SGHVS and CDR2 is FNYEAQ. The CDR3 has 16 residues. V lost 1 base and J lost 4, with 16 bases in between. This chain's CDR3 is CASSLEDSRTLYGYTF. In nucleotides, the CDR3 is TGTGCCAGCAGCTTAGAGGACAGCCGCACACTCTATGGCTACACCTTC.

V is TRBV6-5 and J is TRBJ1-5, with D perhaps TRBD1 (6 bases). CDR1 MNHEY and CDR2 SVGAGI come from the germline V gene. The CDR3 loop spans 14 amino acids. With 7 bases removed from V and 1 base from J, the gap between germline ends came to 11 bases. The chain's CDR3 is CASNPQGSNQPQHF. In nucleotides, the CDR3 is TGTGCCAGCAACCCACAGGGAAGCAATCAGCCCCAGCATTTT.

V gene TRBV10-3 combines with J gene TRBJ2-1; D remains unclear. Trimming took off 2 bases at V and 5 bases at J, with 19 bases between the two ends. The CDR3 runs to 17 residues. Germline lookup yields CDR1 ENHRY and CDR2 SYGVKD. For the CDR3, the DNA is TGTGCCATCAGTGAGCCGCCTGGGGTAATGGCGGACAATGAGCAGTTCTTC. It specifies CAISEPPGVMADNEQFF.

The J gene is TRBJ2-1, the V gene TRBV3-1 (or the pseudogene TRBV3-2), with D hard to call. Trimming removed 0 bases at V and 10 bases at J, with 10 bases between. The CDR3 is 13 amino acids. Looked up from germline, CDR1 is LGHDT and CDR2 is YNNKEL (reference sequence). The chain's CDR3 is CASSQEPWREQFF. Here the CDR3 DNA reads TGTGCCAGCAGCCAAGAGCCATGGCGGGAGCAGTTCTTC.

This chain links TRBV28 with TRBJ2-7, with D perhaps matching TRBD1 (6 bases). The germline gives CDR1 MDHEN, CDR2 SYDVKM. CDR3 length: 15 amino acids. With 4 bases removed from V and 2 bases from J, the gap between germline ends came to 15 bases. CDR3 in DNA: TGTGCCAGCAGTTCGCCCCTGACAGGTACCTACGAGCAGTACTTC. Its protein is CASSSPLTGTYEQYF.

V and J are TRBV10-3 and TRBJ2-7; 8 positions agree with TRBD1. The trim removed 5 bases at V and 4 bases at J, leaving 4 bases unmatched. The CDR3 length is 13 residues. Germline-derived CDR1 and CDR2 are ENHRY and SYGVKD. The CDR3 DNA is TGTGCCATCAGTTCGACAGGGGAGTACGAGCAGTACTTC. This sequence encodes CAISSTGEYEQYF.

The gene calls are TRBV19 and TRBJ2-5, with D perhaps matching TRBD2 (6 bases). Germline values: CDR1 LNHDA, CDR2 SQIVND (reference sequence). This CDR3 region has 15 residues. V was pared by 5 bases and J by 2 bases, with 15 bases between. The DNA for the CDR3 is TGTGCCAGTAGTCCTCGGGCGGGACCGCAAGAGACCCAGTACTTC. This sequence encodes CASSPRAGPQETQYF.

This sequence joins TRBV4-1 and TRBJ1-4; no clear D. Trimming stripped 1 base from V and 8 bases from J, with 8 bases between. The V gene's germline CDR1 is MGHRA and CDR2 YSYEKL. This CDR3 has 13 residues. The CDR3 reads CASSQAGYEKLFF. As DNA, the CDR3 is TGCGCCAGCAGCCAAGCAGGCTACGAAAAACTGTTTTTT.

The genes are TRBV2 and TRBJ1-5; D unclear. Germline V lookup: CDR1 SNHLY, CDR2 FYNNEI. The length of the CDR3 is 14 residues. The V end was cut by 1 base, the J end by 7 bases, with 11 bases between. Here the CDR3 reads CASSEGGIYQPQHF. The CDR3 coding sequence is TGTGCCAGCAGTGAAGGTGGGATATACCAGCCCCAGCATTTT.

The chain links TRBV10-3 to TRBJ2-2; perhaps TRBD2 as D (6 bases). V was trimmed by 2 bases and J by 6 bases, leaving 7 bases between them. Looked up from germline, CDR1 is ENHRY and CDR2 is SYGVKD. CDR3 length equals 13 residues. CDR3 region: CAISEGGSGELFF. CDR3 nucleotide sequence: TGTGCCATCAGTGAGGGAGGGTCCGGGGAGCTGTTTTTT.

This rearrangement joins TRBV9 to TRBJ1-1; D gene unclear. Trimming stripped 0 bases from V and 3 bases from J, with 9 bases between. The CDR3 has 14 amino acids. Germline V CDR1 and CDR2: SGDLS, YYNGEE. The CDR3 here is CASSVGRLDTEAFF. The CDR3 DNA follows: TGTGCCAGCAGCGTAGGTAGACTAGACACTGAAGCTTTCTTT.

The CDR3 protein is CASSLITGPRQTEAFF. CDR3 nucleotides: TGTGCCAGCAGCCTCATTACGGGCCCACGACAAACTGAAGCTTTCTTT. The gene calls are TRBV11-2 and TRBJ1-1; D is undetermined. Trimming shortened V by 5 bases and J by 5 bases, and 21 bases separated the two germline ends. The CDR3 runs 16 residues. Germline assignment: CDR1 SGHAT and CDR2 FQNNGV.

This clone was picked up one time. The chain recombines TRBV7-2 with TRBJ1-6; D is unclear. Trimming took 1 base from V and 9 from J, leaving 4 bases between them. In germline, CDR1 is SGHTA, CDR2 FQGNSA. This CDR3 region has 12 residues. As DNA, the CDR3 is TGTGCCAGCAGCTTAGGAGGTTCACCCCTCCACTTT. Translated: CASSLGGSPLHF.

The chain uses TRBV5-4 and TRBJ2-1; 7 bases fit TRBD2. V gave up 0 bases and J gave up 6 bases; unmatched junction bases: 6. Germline assignment: CDR1 SGHNT and CDR2 YYREEE (reference sequence). The CDR3 contains 15 residues. In nucleotides, the CDR3 is TGTGCCAGCAGCTTGGGGACTAGTTCGTTCAATGAGCAGTTCTTC. Translation gives CASSLGTSSFNEQFF.

This chain uses TRBV20-1 with TRBJ1-4; D gene unclear. The CDR3 consists of 13 residues. The V end was cut by 3 bases, the J end by 4 bases, with 9 bases between. Germline V gene sequence: CDR1 DFQATT, CDR2 SNEGSKA (reference sequence). The CDR3: CSASEPINEKLFF. The CDR3 DNA sequence: TGCAGTGCTAGTGAGCCCATTAATGAAAAACTGTTTTTT.